Each of the 28 T cell receptor beta chains below was sequenced from the same sample in a study of T cell changes during pregnancy in multiple sclerosis. Using immunoSEQ multiplex PCR, the repertoire was profiled, and TCRdb retains in-frame clones only, with some absent. The data contain some 94,000 clones, roughly 90% of them seen just once; the ten biggest clones take up more than 1.5%. Sequenced material: peripheral blood, taken in the first trimester of pregnancy. The origin of the receptors is a female donor with multiple sclerosis, enrolled in a pregnancy study.

This chain uses TRBV12-5 with TRBJ2-3; D unclear. The ends were cut back, 5 bases at V and 4 bases at J, with 10 bases in the middle. Germline CDR1 and CDR2: LGHNT and FRNRAP. The CDR3 contains 13 residues. The CDR3 DNA reads as TGTGCTAGTGGTCTAGGTCGTGCAGATACGCAGTATTTT. Protein: CASGLGRADTQYF.

The V call is TRBV11-2, the J call TRBJ2-7; TRBD2 matches at 12 bases. The germline gives CDR1 SGHAT, CDR2 FQNNGV. CDR3 length: 15 residues. Unmatched junction bases numbered 3, after V lost 5 bases and J lost 1 base. The CDR3 nucleotides are TGTGCCAGCAGCCCTCTAGCGGGAGGGTCCTACGAGCAGTACTTC. Its translation is CASSPLAGGSYEQYF.

This clone was found once. The rearrangement links TRBV7-6 to TRBJ2-7; D is undetermined. The CDR3 totals 15 residues. CDR1 is SGHVS and CDR2 is FNYEAQ in the germline V gene. V lost 6 bases, J lost 5 bases, and 20 bases lay in between. The CDR3 sequence: CASSPRRVGRDEQYF. CDR3 in DNA: TGTGCCAGCAGTCCTAGAAGAGTAGGTAGAGACGAGCAGTACTTC.

CDR3 sequence reads: CAWSRGRAYEQYF. The CDR3 coding sequence is TGTGCCTGGAGTCGAGGGCGGGCCTACGAGCAGTACTTC. The chain combines TRBV30 with TRBJ2-7, with TRBD2 as a possible D gene (5 bases). V was cut by 2 bases and J by 2 bases, with 10 bases left in between. Per germline, CDR1 GTSNPN and CDR2 SVGIG (reference sequence). The CDR3 consists of 13 residues.

The CDR3 sequence: CSALGVGNEQFF. The CDR3 bases are TGCAGCGCCCTCGGAGTGGGCAATGAGCAGTTCTTC. The chain is built from TRBV29-1 and TRBJ2-1; D call uncertain. The CDR3 is made up of 12 amino acids. Trimming cost V 7 bases and J 6 bases, with 13 bases left between them. From germline, CDR1 is SQVTM and CDR2 ANQGSEA.

The chain is built from TRBV27 and TRBJ1-4, with 8 bases identical to TRBD1. The CDR3 runs 15 residues. The trim removed 5 bases at V and 8 bases at J, leaving 10 bases unmatched. From germline, CDR1 is MNHEY and CDR2 SMNVEV (reference sequence). CDR3 region: CASSPRWTGPEKLFF. In DNA form, the CDR3 reads TGTGCCAGCAGTCCGAGGTGGACAGGGCCCGAAAAACTGTTTTTT.

Details on this clone: The same CDR3 is also encoded by other DNA sequences in this sample. V gene TRBV11-3 combines with J gene TRBJ2-7; tentative D call: TRBD2 (5 bases). Trimming removed 4 bases at V and 1 base at J, with 8 bases between. CDR3 length: 13 residues. Germline loops: CDR1 SGHNT, CDR2 YENEEA. CDR3 DNA sequence: TGTGCCAGCAGCTCGAGGGATTCCTACGAGCAGTACTTC. It encodes CASSSRDSYEQYF.

The V gene is TRBV6-1, the J gene TRBJ1-1; D perhaps matches TRBD1 (6 bases). Trimming stripped 4 bases from V and 4 bases from J, with 10 bases between. CDR1 and CDR2 (germline): MNHNS, SASEGT. The CDR3 is 13 residues long. The chain's CDR3 is CASSVRGGTEAFF. CDR3 coding DNA: TGTGCCAGCAGTGTAAGAGGGGGCACTGAAGCTTTCTTT.

The genes are TRBV27 and TRBJ2-7, with 7 positions matching TRBD2. V shed 4 bases, J shed 6 bases, and the junction held 12 bases outside the gene matches. This CDR3 spans 15 amino acids. Germline V gene data show CDR1 as MNHEY and CDR2 as SMNVEV (reference sequence). The CDR3 DNA reads as TGTGCCAGCAGTTCCGGACTAGAACCCCACCCCGAGCAGTACTTC. Translated, it gives CASSSGLEPHPEQYF.

This clone was observed once. The chain uses TRBV13 and TRBJ1-2; D perhaps matches TRBD1 (5 bases). Looked up from germline, CDR1 is PRHDT and CDR2 is FYEKMQ (reference sequence). CDR3 size: 15 residues. V lost 7 bases and J 6 bases, leaving 21 bases between the germline ends. The CDR3 DNA sequence: TGTGCCAGCACCGGCGCGAAACGGGGGAGGGATGGCTACACCTTC. Translated: CASTGAKRGRDGYTF.

This chain joins TRBV28 and TRBJ1-2; D might be TRBD1 (5 bases). This CDR3 region has 13 residues. Germline V gene data show CDR1 as MDHEN and CDR2 as SYDVKM. Trimming took off 5 bases at V and 4 bases at J, with 11 bases between the two ends. The CDR3 loop reads CASSPTGFYGYTF. CDR3 coding DNA: TGTGCCAGCAGTCCTACAGGTTTCTATGGCTACACCTTC.

V and J are TRBV11-1 and TRBJ2-1, with TRBD2 as a possible D gene (5 bases). Germline lookup yields CDR1 SGHAT and CDR2 FQDESV (reference sequence). V lost 2 bases to trimming and J lost 8 bases, with 13 bases between them. The CDR3 length is 14 residues. CDR3 amino acids: CASSLISLAHEQFF. The CDR3 DNA reads as TGTGCCAGCAGCTTAATATCGCTAGCACATGAGCAGTTCTTC. The whole variable domain, filled in from reference TRBV11-1 and TRBJ2-1, reads EAEVAQSPRYKITEKSQAVAFWCDPISGHATLYWYRQILGQGPELLVQFQDESVVDDSQLPKDRFSAERLKGVDSTLKIQPAELGDSAMYLCASSLISLAHEQFFGPGTRLTVL.

Here the CDR3 reads CASRSRDSGVDEQFF. As DNA, the CDR3 is TGTGCCAGTAGGTCCCGGGACAGTGGAGTCGATGAGCAGTTCTTC. The chain joins TRBV19 to TRBJ2-1; 7 bases fit TRBD1. The CDR3 sequence is 15 residues long. The germline CDR1 and CDR2 sequences are LNHDA and SQIVND (reference sequence). The ends lost 6 bases at V and 8 bases at J; junction bases unmatched: 13.

This chain joins TRBV5-4 and TRBJ2-5; TRBD2 agrees at 9 bases. Germline CDR1 and CDR2: SGHNT and YYREEE (reference sequence). The CDR3 loop spans 17 amino acids. After removal of 4 bases from V and 5 bases from J, the junction contained 15 bases not matched to a gene. CDR3 residues: CASSPSGGRGGRETQYF. The CDR3 DNA follows: TGTGCCAGCAGCCCAAGCGGGGGGCGCGGTGGACGGGAGACCCAGTACTTC. Based on the CDR3 plus reference TRBV5-4 and TRBJ2-5, the full variable domain is ETGVTQSPTHLIKTRGQQVTLRCSSQSGHNTVSWYQQALGQGPQFIFQYYREEENGRGNFPPRFSGLQFPNYSSELNVNALELDDSALYLCASSPSGGRGGRETQYFGPGTRLLVL.

V gene TRBV6-5 combines with J gene TRBJ2-7; possibly TRBD2 for D (6 bases). Trimming shortened V by 10 bases and J by 4 bases, and 20 bases separated the two germline ends. The CDR3 loop spans 14 amino acids. CDR1 MNHEY and CDR2 SVGAGI come from the germline V gene. This CDR3 is CATKRLARGYEQYF. Written as DNA, the CDR3 is TGTGCCACAAAAAGGCTAGCGCGAGGTTACGAGCAGTACTTC.

Only one count was recorded for this clone. Mismatch with germline at one junction end may stem from a read error. This chain joins TRBV30 and TRBJ1-1; D is uncertain. Germline V lookup: CDR1 GTSNPN, CDR2 SVGIG (reference sequence). This CDR3 spans 12 amino acids. Written as DNA, the CDR3 is TGTGCCTGGCTGAGCGAGAACACTGAAGCTCTCTTT. Its translation: CAWLSENTEALF.

The CDR3 loop is CASSPEGVYEQYF. The CDR3 bases are TGTGCCAGCTCACCGGAAGGGGTTTACGAGCAGTACTTC. The rearrangement joins TRBV18 to TRBJ2-7, with D tentatively TRBD1 (5 bases). V dropped 3 bases and J dropped 4 bases, with 10 bases sitting between them. The germline CDR1 and CDR2 sequences are KGHSH and LQKENI. CDR3 length equals 13 residues. The whole variable domain, remainder taken from reference TRBV18 and TRBJ2-7, is NAGVMQNPRHLVRRRGQEARLRCSPMKGHSHVYWYRQLPEEGLKFMVYLQKENIIDESGMPKERFSAEFPKEGPSILRIQQVVRGDSAAYFCASSPEGVYEQYFGPGTRLTVT.

This clone occurred a few times. The V gene is TRBV11-2, the J gene TRBJ2-4; TRBD2 might be the D (7 bases). The CDR3 length is 14 residues. The V end was cut by 1 base, the J end by 8 bases, with 12 bases between. In germline, CDR1 is SGHAT, CDR2 FQNNGV. The CDR3 region is CASSLGGGTDIQYF. CDR3 coding DNA: TGTGCCAGCAGCTTAGGCGGGGGCACTGACATTCAGTACTTC.

This clone was counted a single time. This chain connects TRBV14 to TRBJ2-7; 12 nucleotides align to TRBD1. V shed 2 bases and J 6 bases; nucleotides not matched to a gene: 5. The CDR3 sequence is 15 residues long. The germline gives CDR1 SGHDN, CDR2 FVKESK. The CDR3 reads CASSQTGTGGFEQYF. CDR3 bases: TGTGCCAGCAGCCAAACCGGGACAGGGGGCTTCGAGCAGTACTTC.

The chain is built from TRBV15 and TRBJ2-5; tentatively, D is TRBD1 (6 bases). Germline V CDR1 and CDR2: LNHNV, YYDKDF (reference sequence). V gave up 3 bases and J gave up 2 bases, with 19 bases separating them. The CDR3 extends over 17 amino acids. The CDR3, as DNA: TGTGCCACCAGCAGGGGGGACGAGGCGACAGGACAAGAGACCCAGTACTTC. Its protein is CATSRGDEATGQETQYF.

This clone showed up just once. This chain's CDR3 is CAWRGDQGWHYGYTF. In nucleotides, the CDR3 is TGTGCCTGGAGGGGCGATCAGGGTTGGCACTATGGCTACACCTTC. The rearrangement uses TRBV30 and TRBJ1-2, with D perhaps matching TRBD1 (5 bases). V lost 3 bases to trimming and J lost 3 bases, with 17 bases between them. Looked up from germline, CDR1 is GTSNPN and CDR2 is SVGIG (reference sequence). The CDR3 loop spans 15 amino acids.

Comment on this clone: Relative to the germline gene, one junction end is altered; a read error may explain this. The rearrangement links TRBV27 to TRBJ2-3; D gene uncertain. Germline values: CDR1 MNHEY, CDR2 SMNVEV (reference sequence). There are 13 residues in the CDR3. CDR3 sequence: CASSLSGTNTQYF. The CDR3 DNA reads TGTGCCAGCAGTTTATCGGGCACAAATACGCAGTATTTT.

J is TRBJ2-7 and V is TRBV27, with 7 bases aligning to TRBD1. V was pared by 10 bases and J by 7 bases, with 13 bases of the junction left unmatched. Germline CDR1 is MNHEY and CDR2 is SMNVEV (reference sequence). This CDR3 has 13 residues. The CDR3 spells CANPTGQGKEQYF. In DNA, the CDR3 is TGTGCCAACCCGACAGGGCAGGGCAAAGAGCAGTACTTC.

The rearrangement links TRBV30 to TRBJ2-5, with D maybe TRBD2 (6 bases). The CDR3 loop spans 14 amino acids. The V gene's germline CDR1 is GTSNPN and CDR2 SVGIG (reference sequence). The V and J ends lost 3 bases and 7 bases respectively, with 18 bases between them. The CDR3 DNA sequence: TGTGCCTGGAGGGGGAACTCGGGGGTCGGGACCCAGTACTTC. It translates to CAWRGNSGVGTQYF.

This rearrangement joins TRBV7-9 to TRBJ2-7; 7 nucleotides match TRBD1. The CDR3 is 14 residues long. Germline V gene data show CDR1 as SEHNR and CDR2 as FQNEAQ (reference sequence). The J segment lost 0 bases and the V segment lost 5 bases, leaving 4 bases of the junction unmatched. CDR3 in amino acids: CASSPQGPSYEQYF. CDR3 bases: TGTGCCAGCAGCCCACAGGGGCCCTCCTACGAGCAGTACTTC.

This chain links TRBV19 with TRBJ1-3; D call uncertain. This CDR3 contains 13 residues. V gave up 4 bases and J gave up 0 bases, with 4 bases separating them. Looked up from germline, CDR1 is LNHDA and CDR2 is SQIVND (reference sequence). The CDR3 region has the DNA TGTGCCAGTAGTACGGTCTCTGGAAACACCATATATTTT. Translation gives CASSTVSGNTIYF.

The J gene is TRBJ2-7, the V gene TRBV12-5; the match to TRBD1 covers 10 bases. Trimming removed 5 bases from V and 6 bases from J; junction bases left unmatched: 7. CDR3 length: 14 residues. The germline V gene has CDR1 LGHNT and CDR2 FRNRAP. CDR3 region: CASGGGQGYFEQYF. CDR3 DNA sequence: TGTGCTAGTGGTGGGGGACAGGGGTATTTCGAGCAGTACTTC.

The V and J genes are TRBV9 and TRBJ2-1; the match to TRBD1 covers 11 bases. Germline values: CDR1 SGDLS, CDR2 YYNGEE. This CDR3 is 15 amino acids long. With 3 bases clipped from V and 8 bases from J, the junction kept 7 bases outside the gene matches. CDR3 bases: TGTGCCAGCAGCGAGAAGGACAGGGGGCGCGATGAGCAGTTCTTC. Translating gives CASSEKDRGRDEQFF.